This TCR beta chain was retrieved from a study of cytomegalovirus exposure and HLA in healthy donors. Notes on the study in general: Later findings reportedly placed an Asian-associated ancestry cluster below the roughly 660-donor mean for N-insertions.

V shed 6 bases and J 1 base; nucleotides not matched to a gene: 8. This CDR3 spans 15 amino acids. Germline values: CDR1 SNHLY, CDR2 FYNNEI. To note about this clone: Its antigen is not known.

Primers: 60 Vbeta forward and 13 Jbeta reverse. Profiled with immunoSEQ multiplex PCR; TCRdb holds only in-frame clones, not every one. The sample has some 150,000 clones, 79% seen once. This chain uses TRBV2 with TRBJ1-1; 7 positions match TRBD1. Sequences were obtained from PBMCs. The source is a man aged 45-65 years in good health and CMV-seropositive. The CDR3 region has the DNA TGTGCCAGCAGACACAGGGGACTTGAGAACACTGAAGCTTTCTTT. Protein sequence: CASRHRGLENTEAFF.